One sample yielded the 15 T cell receptor beta chains listed below, sequenced in a study of post-analysis software for immune sequencing data. General observations from the study: TRBV segments more frequent in patients than in controls numbered five and included TRBV5-6, TRBV5-1 and TRBV20-1.

TCR beta cDNA libraries had unique molecular identifiers. TCRdb independently ran MiXCR on the PCR reads; one entry per CDR3 protein. The sample contains 820,000 or so distinct CDR3 sequences, 53% of which appear only once. These TCRs' antigens remain unknown. Sequencing input: blood. The receptors originated from a girl under 18 with multiple sclerosis.

The chain couples TRBV5-5 to TRBJ1-2, with 7 bases aligning to TRBD1. The CDR3 runs to 12 residues. V gave up 4 bases and J gave up 6 bases; unmatched junction bases: 3. The germline gives CDR1 SGHKS, CDR2 YYEKEE (reference sequence). CDR3 bases: TGTGCCAGCAGCCAGGGGGGACATGGCTACACCTTC. The encoded protein is CASSQGGHGYTF.

V usage is TRBV10-3 and J usage is TRBJ2-3, with D unclear. V was cut by 4 bases and J by 3 bases, with 8 bases left in between. This CDR3 has 13 amino acids. CDR1 is ENHRY, CDR2 SYGVKD, per germline. CDR3 in DNA: TGTGCCATCAGTGGGACCAATACAGATACGCAGTATTTT. Encoded protein: CAISGTNTDTQYF.

The CDR3 here is CASSPLTSADEQFF. In nucleotides, the CDR3 is TGCGCCAGCAGCCCTCTGACTAGCGCCGATGAGCAGTTCTTC. The chain employs TRBV5-1 and TRBJ2-1, with 8 positions matching TRBD2. CDR3 length: 14 amino acids. The V gene end was trimmed by 4 bases and the J gene end by 8 bases; junction bases not matched to a gene: 8. Germline V lookup: CDR1 SGHRS, CDR2 YFSETQ. Full variable domain (remainder filled in from reference TRBV5-1 and TRBJ2-1): KAGVTQTPRYLIKTRGQQVTLSCSPISGHRSVSWYQQTPGQGLQFLFEYFSETQRNKGNFPGRFSGRQFSNSRSEMNVSTLELGDSALYLCASSPLTSADEQFFGPGTRLTVL.

The rearrangement uses TRBV29-1 and TRBJ1-1; D is unresolved. Germline values: CDR1 SQVTM, CDR2 ANQGSEA. The CDR3 is 12 residues long. V lost 5 bases, J lost 1 base, and 8 bases lay in between. This CDR3 reads CSVQQSNTEAFF. The CDR3 nucleotides are TGCAGCGTTCAACAGTCGAACACTGAAGCTTTCTTT.

The sample holds a few counts of this clonotype. The rearrangement joins TRBV5-1 to TRBJ1-5; a weak D match, TRBD1 (5 bases). Trimming cost V 4 bases and J 7 bases, with 12 bases left between them. The CDR3 covers 13 residues. Germline V gives CDR1 SGHRS, CDR2 YFSETQ. The CDR3 region has the DNA TGCGCCAGCAGCCGGGGCGAGGGGCAGCCCCAGCATTTT. This codes for CASSRGEGQPQHF.

V and J are TRBV9 and TRBJ2-1, with 8 bases matching TRBD1. The J call is in doubt because the DNA end fits TRBJ2-7 better. The CDR3 runs 16 residues. Germline-derived CDR1 and CDR2 are SGDLS and YYNGEE. This CDR3 reads CASSGGDRDRYYEQYF. The CDR3 DNA is TGTGCCAGCAGCGGAGGGGACCGGGACAGGTACTACGAGCAGTACTTC.

J is TRBJ2-7 and V is TRBV6-5; D possibly corresponds to TRBD2 (5 bases). V was trimmed by 5 bases and J by 1 base, leaving 9 bases between them. Germline CDR1 is MNHEY and CDR2 is SVGAGI. This CDR3 contains 13 residues. CDR3 nucleotides: TGTGCCAGCAGTATTCGGGGTTCCTACGAGCAGTACTTC. Encoded protein: CASSIRGSYEQYF.

The CDR3 protein is CASSFTRDPVSFYGYTF. CDR3 nucleotide sequence: TGCGCCAGCAGCTTTACGCGGGACCCGGTATCCTTCTATGGCTACACCTTC. This sequence joins TRBV5-1 and TRBJ1-2, with D tentatively TRBD1 (5 bases). V lost 2 bases, J lost 4 bases, and 21 bases lay in between. The germline V gene has CDR1 SGHRS and CDR2 YFSETQ. The CDR3 is made up of 17 amino acids.

The V gene is TRBV29-1, the J gene TRBJ2-1; D unclear. Germline V gene lookup returns CDR1 SQVTM and CDR2 ANQGSEA. Trimming took off 6 bases at V and 7 bases at J, with 13 bases between the two ends. The length of the CDR3 is 12 residues. CDR3 sequence: CSVAPDDNEQFF. The CDR3 DNA is TGCAGCGTGGCACCTGATGATAATGAGCAGTTCTTC.

The rearrangement links TRBV12-3 or TRBV12-4 to TRBJ2-7, with 14 bases aligning to TRBD2. The CDR3 runs to 17 residues. With 5 bases clipped from V and 1 base from J, the junction kept 7 bases outside the gene matches. CDR3 nucleotide sequence: TGTGCCAGCAGTCCGGGACTAGCGGGAGCCTTATCCTACGAGCAGTACTTC. It encodes CASSPGLAGALSYEQYF.

In this sample, this clonotype turned up a few times. The chain has TRBV20-1 and TRBJ2-5, with a weak D call TRBD2 (6 bases). With the DNA end fitting TRBJ2-7 better, the J assignment may be wrong. The CDR3 totals 14 residues. Germline CDR1 is DFQATT and CDR2 is SNEGSKA (reference sequence). Here the CDR3 DNA reads TGCAGTGCGATGCCCCTAGCGTACCCCTACGAGCAGTACTTC. This codes for CSAMPLAYPYEQYF.

This clonotype occurred a few times. V usage is TRBV4-1 and J usage is TRBJ2-7; perhaps TRBD2 as D (6 bases). Germline assignment: CDR1 MGHRA and CDR2 YSYEKL. Trimming took off 4 bases at V and 4 bases at J, with 14 bases between the two ends. This CDR3 has 14 amino acids. CDR3 amino acids: CASSRGEGGYEQYF. Written as DNA, the CDR3 is TGCGCCAGCAGCCGGGGTGAGGGAGGATACGAGCAGTACTTC.

The sample holds a few counts of this clonotype. V gene TRBV7-9 combines with J gene TRBJ2-1, with TRBD1 matching 10 bases. The germline CDR1 and CDR2 sequences are SEHNR and FQNEAQ (reference sequence). The CDR3 is 17 residues long. The V and J ends lost 0 bases and 2 bases, in that order; junction bases with no gene match: 4. In nucleotides, the CDR3 is TGTGCCAGCAGCTTAGCGCTTGGGACAGGGGCCTACAATGAGCAGTTCTTC. Residues: CASSLALGTGAYNEQFF.

The rearrangement joins TRBV29-1 to TRBJ2-1, with D unresolved. The CDR3 runs to 14 residues. The V gene lost 1 base and the J gene lost 3 bases, with 10 bases spanning the gap. The germline V gene has CDR1 SQVTM and CDR2 ANQGSEA. The CDR3, as DNA: TGCAGCGTTGAAGTTGGCAGCTACTACAATGAGCAGTTCTTC. Amino acids: CSVEVGSYYNEQFF.

The chain recombines TRBV5-1 with TRBJ2-3; D unresolved. Deletions cut 0 bases from V and 3 bases from J, with 11 bases between. The CDR3 contains 15 residues. From germline, CDR1 is SGHRS and CDR2 YFSETQ. CDR3 in amino acids: CASSLGLSTTDTQYF. CDR3 nucleotide sequence: TGCGCCAGCAGCTTGGGGCTATCAACGACAGATACGCAGTATTTT.